These 30 T cell receptor beta chains came from one sample sequenced in a study of beta chain features in type 1 diabetes. Reverse transcribing all isolated RNA meant expressed TCRB transcripts were sequenced. Assay used: immunoSEQ multiplex PCR; TCRdb lists only in-frame clones, some missing. The repertoire holds 430,000 or so clones, over 9.5% seen once, with 0.046% in the top ten. The specimen was naive CD4+ T cells from blood. The receptors originated from a woman aged 18 to 35 in good health.

The rearrangement links TRBV2 to TRBJ2-1; D is possibly TRBD2 (6 bases). CDR3 size: 15 residues. From germline, CDR1 is SNHLY and CDR2 FYNNEI. The germline V and J ends were trimmed by 9 bases and 4 bases, with 19 bases remaining between them. This chain's CDR3 is CASGGRPLAYNEQFF. The CDR3 DNA is TGTGCCAGTGGAGGGCGACCGTTGGCGTACAATGAGCAGTTCTTC.

This clone was counted between two and nine times. The CDR3 is CAHRAWGETQYF. CDR3 coding DNA: TGTGCCCACCGAGCCTGGGGAGAGACCCAGTACTTC. This rearrangement joins TRBV2 to TRBJ2-5; D uncertain. V lost 11 bases, J lost 4 bases, and 14 bases lay in between. This CDR3 spans 12 amino acids. Per the germline V gene, CDR1 is SNHLY and CDR2 is FYNNEI.

The V gene is TRBV4-1, the J gene TRBJ2-7, with D maybe TRBD1 (6 bases). This CDR3 region has 11 residues. V lost 5 bases, J lost 7 bases, and 9 bases lay in between. Per germline, CDR1 MGHRA and CDR2 YSYEKL. DNA for the CDR3: TGCGCCAGCAGCTTCCAGGGGGAGCAGTACTTC. Its protein product is CASSFQGEQYF.

This sequence joins TRBV9 and TRBJ1-2; no clear D. V lost 2 bases and J 4 bases, leaving 12 bases between the germline ends. The CDR3 runs to 14 residues. The germline gives CDR1 SGDLS, CDR2 YYNGEE. The CDR3 protein is CASSVEARGYGYTF. CDR3 DNA sequence: TGTGCCAGCAGCGTCGAGGCCAGAGGCTATGGCTACACCTTC.

This clone was observed a few times. The genes are TRBV4-3 and TRBJ1-2; TRBD1 matches at 7 bases. Germline CDR1 LGHNA, CDR2 YSLEER. V lost 2 bases and J lost 5; bases outside the gene matches: 11. The CDR3 contains 16 residues. The CDR3, as DNA: TGCGCCAGCAGCCAAACAATTACAGGGGACCTTTATGGCTACACCTTC. Protein sequence: CASSQTITGDLYGYTF.

J is TRBJ2-3 and V is TRBV18; no reliable D call. V gave up 0 bases and J gave up 6 bases, with 10 bases separating them. Germline assignment: CDR1 KGHSH and CDR2 LQKENI. The CDR3 is made up of 14 amino acids. CDR3 in DNA: TGTGCCAGCTCACCACCTTCTGGATTTGATACGCAGTATTTT. Translating it yields CASSPPSGFDTQYF.

The CDR3 nucleotides read TGCGCCAGCAGCTTGGTGGCGGGAGGGCCAATCAATGAGCAGTTCTTC. Translating it yields CASSLVAGGPINEQFF. The chain uses TRBV5-1 and TRBJ2-1, with 9 bases fitting TRBD2. With V trimmed by 0 bases and J by 6 bases, 7 bases remained unmatched. CDR1 and CDR2 from the germline V gene are SGHRS and YFSETQ. This CDR3 is 16 amino acids long.

This clone was seen a handful of times. The chain is built from TRBV25-1 and TRBJ2-3; 7 nucleotides agree with TRBD1. V shed 6 bases, J shed 6 bases, and the junction held 3 bases outside the gene matches. The CDR3 sequence is 12 residues long. CDR1 MGHDK and CDR2 SYGVNS come from the germline V gene. The CDR3 nucleotides are TGTGCCAGCAGACCGGACAGGGATACGCAGTATTTT. It specifies CASRPDRDTQYF.

This clone turned up a few times. V gene TRBV7-3 combines with J gene TRBJ1-6; perhaps TRBD1 as D (6 bases). The CDR3 is 13 amino acids. Germline CDR1 and CDR2: SGHTA and FQGTGA. The V and J ends lost 2 bases and 7 bases respectively, with 6 bases between them. CDR3: CASSLQGNSPLHF. The CDR3 region has the DNA TGTGCCAGCAGCTTACAGGGGAATTCACCCCTCCACTTT.

This chain uses TRBV11-2 with TRBJ2-1; TRBD1 might be the D (6 bases). The CDR3 is made up of 15 amino acids. The germline CDR1 and CDR2 sequences are SGHAT and FQNNGV. Trimming pared 5 bases from V and 6 bases from J, leaving 17 bases between. The CDR3 DNA is TGTGCCAGCAGCCGAACGGACAGTCAAGGCAATGAGCAGTTCTTC. It is translated as CASSRTDSQGNEQFF.

This clone was seen repeatedly, ten times or more. The chain carries TRBV29-1 and TRBJ2-7; maybe TRBD1 (5 bases). The V and J ends lost 1 base and 6 bases respectively, with 13 bases between them. Germline lookup yields CDR1 SQVTM and CDR2 ANQGSEA. The CDR3 contains 13 residues. CDR3 protein: CSVEGTLRSEQYF. The CDR3 DNA reads TGCAGCGTTGAAGGGACACTCCGCTCCGAGCAGTACTTC.

This clone was found a few times. CDR3 DNA: TGCGCCAGCAGCTTGGTCCCTAGCGGCAATGAGCAGTTCTTC. This gives the protein CASSLVPSGNEQFF. The rearrangement uses TRBV5-1 and TRBJ2-1, with 7 bases lining up with TRBD2. Germline V gene data show CDR1 as SGHRS and CDR2 as YFSETQ. Trimming cost V 0 bases and J 6 bases; bases outside gene matches: 3. The CDR3 has 14 residues.

The chain employs TRBV9 and TRBJ2-5; the match to TRBD2 covers 10 bases. The CDR3 covers 20 residues. V shed 0 bases, J shed 4 bases, and the junction held 18 bases outside the gene matches. Germline V gene data show CDR1 as SGDLS and CDR2 as YYNGEE. CDR3 in DNA: TGTGCCAGCAGCGTAGGAGCAGGGCGGTTAGCGGGGGGACGTGGAGAGACCCAGTACTTC. This gives the protein CASSVGAGRLAGGRGETQYF.

Only a few counts were recorded for this clone. This sequence joins TRBV2 and TRBJ2-5; no firm D call. The CDR3 spans 11 residues. The germline V gene encodes CDR1 SNHLY and CDR2 FYNNEI. Trimming took 6 bases from V and 5 from J, leaving 7 bases between them. CDR3 loop: CASRGWETQYF. CDR3 coding DNA: TGTGCCAGCAGAGGCTGGGAGACCCAGTACTTC.

This clone was found a few times. The chain uses TRBV5-4 and TRBJ2-7; 8 nucleotides align to TRBD1. J was trimmed by 5 bases and V by 4 bases; bases with no gene match: 8. The CDR3 contains 14 residues. Germline V gene data show CDR1 as SGHNT and CDR2 as YYREEE (reference sequence). The DNA of the CDR3 is TGTGCCAGCAGCGACGGACAGGGTCCCCACGAGCAGTACTTC. This gives the protein CASSDGQGPHEQYF.

This chain connects TRBV10-3 to TRBJ2-7; perhaps TRBD2 as D (6 bases). The CDR3 consists of 12 residues. With 4 bases removed from V and 6 bases from J, the gap between germline ends came to 10 bases. CDR1 ENHRY and CDR2 SYGVKD come from the germline V gene. In nucleotides, the CDR3 is TGTGCCATCAGTGTTGGAGGGAGCGAGCAGTACTTC. This codes for CAISVGGSEQYF.

This chain links TRBV4-3 with TRBJ2-3; 10 nucleotides line up with TRBD1. The CDR3 is 17 residues long. Losses at the gene ends were 1 base for V and 4 bases for J; bases not matched to a gene: 8. Germline CDR1 reads LGHNA; CDR2 reads YSLEER. CDR3 bases: TGCGCCAGCAGCCAAGGGGGACAGGGGCTTCTGGCAGATACGCAGTATTTT. As protein: CASSQGGQGLLADTQYF.

The J gene is TRBJ2-7, the V gene TRBV28, with 8 bases identical to TRBD1. After removal of 2 bases from V and 5 bases from J, the junction contained 5 bases not matched to a gene. The CDR3 totals 14 residues. The germline CDR1 and CDR2 sequences are MDHEN and SYDVKM. CDR3 region: CASSLIQGAHEQYV. The CDR3, as DNA: TGTGCCAGCAGTTTAATCCAGGGGGCTCACGAGCAGTACGTC.

This clone turned up a few times. The J gene is TRBJ2-1, the V gene TRBV7-9, with 8 positions matching TRBD1. The V and J ends lost 6 bases and 4 bases, in that order; junction bases with no gene match: 8. Germline V lookup: CDR1 SEHNR, CDR2 FQNEAQ (reference sequence). This CDR3 is built from 15 residues. DNA for the CDR3: TGTGCCAGCAGTCCCGACAGGGGCGAATACAATGAGCAGTTCTTC. Its translation: CASSPDRGEYNEQFF.

The chain carries TRBV7-9 and TRBJ2-7, with a possible D match to TRBD1 (7 bases). V was clipped by 5 bases and J by 3 bases, with 14 bases between them. Germline V gives CDR1 SEHNR, CDR2 FQNEAQ (reference sequence). The CDR3 is 14 amino acids. CDR3 region: CASSGRDSLYEQYV. For the CDR3, the DNA is TGTGCCAGCAGCGGGCGGGACAGCCTCTACGAGCAGTACGTC.

A remark on this clone: Other DNA sequences in the sample encode the same CDR3. V gene TRBV4-1 combines with J gene TRBJ2-7, with TRBD2 as a possible D gene (6 bases). The CDR3 consists of 15 residues. Germline loops: CDR1 MGHRA, CDR2 YSYEKL. Trimming took off 0 bases at V and 3 bases at J, with 12 bases between the two ends. The chain's CDR3 is CASSQERRGGYEQYV. The CDR3, as DNA: TGCGCCAGCAGCCAAGAACGTCGGGGAGGCTACGAGCAGTACGTC.

The chain couples TRBV29-1 to TRBJ1-2; 10 positions match TRBD1. The CDR3 sequence is 12 residues long. V shed 6 bases, J shed 6 bases, and the junction held 4 bases outside the gene matches. The germline V gene encodes CDR1 SQVTM and CDR2 ANQGSEA. The DNA of the CDR3 is TGCAGCGTCGAGACAGGGGGCGATGGCTACACCTTC. It specifies CSVETGGDGYTF.

This clone was recorded a few times. The rearrangement links TRBV7-9 to TRBJ2-7; TRBD1 might be the D (5 bases). The ends were cut back, 3 bases at V and 7 bases at J, with 13 bases in the middle. CDR3 length equals 13 residues. In germline, CDR1 is SEHNR, CDR2 FQNEAQ (reference sequence). CDR3 in amino acids: CASSFVLGQEQYF. CDR3 DNA: TGTGCCAGCAGCTTTGTCTTGGGGCAGGAGCAGTACTTC.

In this sample, this clone turned up a few times. The J gene is TRBJ1-5, the V gene TRBV30; TRBD1 matches at 8 bases. The CDR3 length is 19 residues. After removal of 1 base from V and 4 bases from J, the junction contained 18 bases not matched to a gene. Germline V gene sequence: CDR1 GTSNPN, CDR2 SVGIG (reference sequence). The CDR3 DNA reads TGTGCCTGGAGTGGCCACCTTCCAGGGGGCGGTTGGTTAAATCAGCCCCAGCATTTT. Its protein product is CAWSGHLPGGGWLNQPQHF.

The chain carries TRBV2 and TRBJ2-3, with 7 bases matching TRBD2. V gave up 4 bases and J gave up 4 bases; unmatched junction bases: 8. CDR1 and CDR2 from the germline V gene are SNHLY and FYNNEI. The CDR3 sequence is 15 residues long. The CDR3 nucleotides are TGTGCCAGCAGTGTGCGCGGGAGAGGGGCAGATACGCAGTATTTT. This gives the protein CASSVRGRGADTQYF.

The chain links TRBV19 to TRBJ1-4; 7 bases align to TRBD1. Germline lookup yields CDR1 LNHDA and CDR2 SQIVND (reference sequence). V was pared by 9 bases and J by 2 bases, with 9 bases of the junction left unmatched. This CDR3 region has 15 residues. The CDR3 here is CASRQGGGTNEKLFF. In DNA form, the CDR3 reads TGTGCCAGCCGACAGGGCGGGGGCACTAATGAAAAACTGTTTTTT.

V gene TRBV30 combines with J gene TRBJ1-2, with TRBD1 matching 8 bases. The CDR3 covers 13 residues. Germline V gene sequence: CDR1 GTSNPN, CDR2 SVGIG (reference sequence). The junction had 9 bases not matched to a gene; V was cut back by 7 bases and J by 5 bases. The CDR3 coding sequence is TGTGCCTTGACTCCCGGGACAGGATATGGCTACACCTTC. It specifies CALTPGTGYGYTF.

The chain joins TRBV4-2 to TRBJ2-4; 7 nucleotides match TRBD2. CDR3 length: 18 amino acids. The junction had 9 bases not matched to a gene; V was cut back by 1 base and J by 0 bases. The germline CDR1 and CDR2 sequences are LGHNA and YNFKEQ. The CDR3 loop reads CASSQVGASGLAKNIQYF. The CDR3 DNA follows: TGTGCCAGCAGCCAAGTAGGGGCTAGCGGACTAGCCAAAAACATTCAGTACTTC.

This clone was counted only a few times. The genes are TRBV14 and TRBJ1-2; 7 bases match TRBD1. Trimming took 5 bases from V and 5 from J; bases not matched to a gene: 5. CDR3 length: 13 residues. Per the germline V gene, CDR1 is SGHDN and CDR2 is FVKESK. For the CDR3, the DNA is TGTGCCAGCAGCAGCGACAGGGCTTATGGCTACACCTTC. It specifies CASSSDRAYGYTF.

This clone was observed a few times. V usage is TRBV29-1 and J usage is TRBJ1-2; no reliable D call. CDR1 is SQVTM, CDR2 ANQGSEA, per germline. CDR3 length: 8 residues. Trimming cost V 5 bases and J 7 bases, with 2 bases left between them. The CDR3 sequence: CSVSGYTF. CDR3 sequence (DNA): TGCAGCGTTTCTGGCTACACCTTC. Together with reference TRBV29-1 and TRBJ1-2, the CDR3 gives the full variable domain: SAVISQKPSRDICQRGTSLTIQCQVDSQVTMMFWYRQQPGQSLTLIATANQGSEATYESGFVIDKFPISRPNLTFSTLTVSNMSPEDSSIYLCSVSGYTFGSGTRLTVV.